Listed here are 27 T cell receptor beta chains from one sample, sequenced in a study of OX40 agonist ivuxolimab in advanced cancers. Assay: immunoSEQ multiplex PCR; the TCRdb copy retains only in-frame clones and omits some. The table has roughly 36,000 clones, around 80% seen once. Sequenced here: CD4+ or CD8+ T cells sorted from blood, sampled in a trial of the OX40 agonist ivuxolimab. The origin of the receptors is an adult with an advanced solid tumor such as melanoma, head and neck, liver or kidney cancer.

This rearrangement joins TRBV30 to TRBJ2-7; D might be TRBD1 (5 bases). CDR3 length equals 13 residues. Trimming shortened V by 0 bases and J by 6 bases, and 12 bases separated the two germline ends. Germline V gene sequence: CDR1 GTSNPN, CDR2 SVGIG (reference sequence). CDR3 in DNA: TGTGCCTGGAGTGTACTTTTTAGGGGCGAGCAGTACTTC. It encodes CAWSVLFRGEQYF.

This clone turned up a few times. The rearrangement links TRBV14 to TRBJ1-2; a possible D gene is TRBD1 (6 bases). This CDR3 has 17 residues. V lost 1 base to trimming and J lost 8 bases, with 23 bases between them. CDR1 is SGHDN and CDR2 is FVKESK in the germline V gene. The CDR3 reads CASSQVGSQGMSKGYTF. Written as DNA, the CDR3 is TGTGCCAGCAGCCAAGTAGGGTCACAGGGCATGTCTAAAGGCTACACCTTC.

The CDR3 here is CASSDPLTGAEAFF. CDR3 nucleotide sequence: TGCGCCAGCAGTGACCCGTTGACAGGGGCTGAAGCTTTCTTT. The chain has TRBV10-1 and TRBJ1-1; 8 positions agree with TRBD1. In germline, CDR1 is WNHNN, CDR2 SYGVQD (reference sequence). V lost 3 bases to trimming and J lost 6 bases; unmatched junction nucleotides: 6. CDR3 length: 14 residues.

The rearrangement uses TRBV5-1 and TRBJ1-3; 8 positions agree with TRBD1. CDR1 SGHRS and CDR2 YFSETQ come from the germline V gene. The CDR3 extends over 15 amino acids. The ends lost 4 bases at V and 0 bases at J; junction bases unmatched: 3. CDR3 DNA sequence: TGCGCCAGCAGCCCAGGGACAGGCTCTGGAAACACCATATATTTT. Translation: CASSPGTGSGNTIYF.

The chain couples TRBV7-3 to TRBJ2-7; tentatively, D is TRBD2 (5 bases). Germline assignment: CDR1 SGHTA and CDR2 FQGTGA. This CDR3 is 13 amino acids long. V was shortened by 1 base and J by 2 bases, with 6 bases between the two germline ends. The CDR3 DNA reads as TGTGCCAGCAGCTTAAACGGGGCCTACGAGCAGTACTTC. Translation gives CASSLNGAYEQYF.

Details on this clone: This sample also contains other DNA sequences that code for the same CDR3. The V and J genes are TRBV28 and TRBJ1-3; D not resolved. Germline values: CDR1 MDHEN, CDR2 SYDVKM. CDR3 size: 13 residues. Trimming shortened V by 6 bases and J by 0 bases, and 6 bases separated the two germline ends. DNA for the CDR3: TGTGCCAGCAGCACAGCCTCTGGAAACACCATATATTTT. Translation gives CASSTASGNTIYF.

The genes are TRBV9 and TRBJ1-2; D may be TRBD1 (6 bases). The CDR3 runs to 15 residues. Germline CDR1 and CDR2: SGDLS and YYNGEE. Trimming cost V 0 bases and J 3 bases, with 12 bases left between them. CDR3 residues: CASSVGQGWDYGYTF. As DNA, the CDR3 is TGTGCCAGCAGCGTAGGGCAGGGGTGGGACTATGGCTACACCTTC. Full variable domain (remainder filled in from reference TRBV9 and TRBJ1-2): DSGVTQTPKHLITATGQRVTLRCSPRSGDLSVYWYQQSLDQGLQFLIQYYNGEERAKGNILERFSAQQFPDLHSELNLSSLELGDSALYFCASSVGQGWDYGYTFGSGTRLTVV.

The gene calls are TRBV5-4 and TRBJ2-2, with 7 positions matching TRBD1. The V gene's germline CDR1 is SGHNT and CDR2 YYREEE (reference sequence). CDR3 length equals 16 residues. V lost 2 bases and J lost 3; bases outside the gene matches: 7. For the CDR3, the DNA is TGTGCCAGCAGCTTATTAAGGGGGCGGGACACCGGGGAGCTGTTTTTT. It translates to CASSLLRGRDTGELFF.

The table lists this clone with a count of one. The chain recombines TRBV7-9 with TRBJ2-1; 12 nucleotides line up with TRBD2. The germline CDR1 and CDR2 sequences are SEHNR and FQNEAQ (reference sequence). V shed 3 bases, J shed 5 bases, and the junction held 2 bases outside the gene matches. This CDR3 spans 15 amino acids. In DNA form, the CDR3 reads TGTGCCAGCAGCTTGACTAGCGGGGGACACAATGAGCAGTTCTTC. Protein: CASSLTSGGHNEQFF.

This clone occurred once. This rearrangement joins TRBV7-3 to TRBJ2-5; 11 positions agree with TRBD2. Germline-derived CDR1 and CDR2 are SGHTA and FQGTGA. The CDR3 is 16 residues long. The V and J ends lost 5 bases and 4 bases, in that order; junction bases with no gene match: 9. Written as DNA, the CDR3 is TGTGCCAGCAGCCGAAATAGCGGGGGGGCGTCAGAGACCCAGTACTTC. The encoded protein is CASSRNSGGASETQYF.

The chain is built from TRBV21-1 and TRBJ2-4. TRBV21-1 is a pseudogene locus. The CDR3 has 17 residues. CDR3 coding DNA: TGTGCCAGCAGCATACTTTTCCGGCCCCGAGCCAAAAACATTCAGTACTTC. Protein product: CASSILFRPRAKNIQYF.

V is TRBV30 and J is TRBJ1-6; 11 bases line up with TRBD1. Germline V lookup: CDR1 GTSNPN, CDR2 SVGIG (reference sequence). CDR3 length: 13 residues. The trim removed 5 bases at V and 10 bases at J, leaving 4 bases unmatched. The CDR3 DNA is TGTGCCTGGGGACAGGGGGCAGGATCACCCCTCCACTTT. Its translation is CAWGQGAGSPLHF.

For the CDR3, the DNA is TGTGCCAGCTCCCTAAAGGGGAGAGAGACCCAGTACTTC. Amino acid sequence: CASSLKGRETQYF. V gene TRBV18 combines with J gene TRBJ2-5; D may match TRBD1 or TRBD2 (5 bases each). V lost 6 bases and J 4 bases, leaving 12 bases between the germline ends. This CDR3 has 13 residues. Germline-derived CDR1 and CDR2 are KGHSH and LQKENI.

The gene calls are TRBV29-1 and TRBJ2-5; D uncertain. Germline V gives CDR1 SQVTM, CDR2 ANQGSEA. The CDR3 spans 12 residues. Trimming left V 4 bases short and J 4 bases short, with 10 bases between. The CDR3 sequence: CSVVIGRETQYF. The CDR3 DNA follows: TGCAGCGTTGTAATAGGTCGAGAGACCCAGTACTTC.

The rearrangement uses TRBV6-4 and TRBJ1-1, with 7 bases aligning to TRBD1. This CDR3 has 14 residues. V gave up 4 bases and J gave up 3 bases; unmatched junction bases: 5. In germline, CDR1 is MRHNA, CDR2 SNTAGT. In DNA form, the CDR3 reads TGTGCCAGCAGTGCGACAGGGATGGACACTGAAGCTTTCTTT. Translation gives CASSATGMDTEAFF.

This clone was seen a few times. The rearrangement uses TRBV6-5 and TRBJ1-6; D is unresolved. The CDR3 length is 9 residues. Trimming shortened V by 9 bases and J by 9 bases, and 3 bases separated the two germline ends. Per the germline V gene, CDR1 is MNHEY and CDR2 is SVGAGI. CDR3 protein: CASGSPLHF. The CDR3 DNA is TGTGCCAGTGGTTCACCCCTCCACTTT.

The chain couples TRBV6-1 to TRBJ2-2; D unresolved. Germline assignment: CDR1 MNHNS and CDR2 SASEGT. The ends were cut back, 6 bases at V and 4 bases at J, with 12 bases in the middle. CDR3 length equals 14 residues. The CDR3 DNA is TGTGCCAGCAGATTAACAGACATCACCGGGGAGCTGTTTTTT. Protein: CASRLTDITGELFF.

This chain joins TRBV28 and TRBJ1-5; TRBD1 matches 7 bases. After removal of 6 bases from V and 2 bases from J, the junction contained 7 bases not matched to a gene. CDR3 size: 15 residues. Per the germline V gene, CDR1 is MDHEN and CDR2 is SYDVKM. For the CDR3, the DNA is TGTGCCAGCAGCCACGAGGGGGCCGGCAATCAGCCCCAGCATTTT. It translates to CASSHEGAGNQPQHF.

The CDR3 spells CASLGTENFNEQFF. CDR3 in DNA: TGTGCCAGTCTCGGGACCGAGAACTTTAATGAGCAGTTCTTC. V and J are TRBV28 and TRBJ2-1; D could derive from TRBD1 or TRBD2 (5 bases each). The CDR3 contains 14 residues. Trimming removed 9 bases from V and 7 bases from J, with 19 bases in between. Germline assignment: CDR1 MDHEN and CDR2 SYDVKM. The variable domain in full, completed from reference TRBV28 and TRBJ2-1, reads DVKVTQSSRYLVKRTGEKVFLECVQDMDHENMFWYRQDPGLGLRLIYFSYDVKMKEKGDIPEGYSVSREKKERFSLILESASTNQTSMYLCASLGTENFNEQFFGPGTRLTVL.

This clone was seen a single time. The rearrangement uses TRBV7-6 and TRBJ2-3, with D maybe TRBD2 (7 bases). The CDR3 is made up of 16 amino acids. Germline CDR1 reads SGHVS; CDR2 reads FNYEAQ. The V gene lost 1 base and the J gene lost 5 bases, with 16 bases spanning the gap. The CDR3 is CASSLVGGEAGDTQYF. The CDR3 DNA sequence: TGTGCCAGCAGCTTAGTAGGGGGGGAAGCGGGAGATACGCAGTATTTT.

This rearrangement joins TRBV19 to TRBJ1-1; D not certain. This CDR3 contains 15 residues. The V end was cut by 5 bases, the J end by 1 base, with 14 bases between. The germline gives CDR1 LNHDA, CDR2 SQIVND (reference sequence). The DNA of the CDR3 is TGTGCCAGTAGTCGGACTCCCGAGGGGAACACTGAAGCTTTCTTT. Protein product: CASSRTPEGNTEAFF.

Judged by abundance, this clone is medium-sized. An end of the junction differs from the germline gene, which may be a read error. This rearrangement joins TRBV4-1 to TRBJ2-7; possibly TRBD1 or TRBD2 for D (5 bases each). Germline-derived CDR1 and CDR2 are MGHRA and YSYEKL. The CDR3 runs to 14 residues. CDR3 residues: CASGHRWESYEQYF. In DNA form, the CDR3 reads TGCGCCAGCGGCCACAGGTGGGAGTCCTACGAGCAGTACTTC.

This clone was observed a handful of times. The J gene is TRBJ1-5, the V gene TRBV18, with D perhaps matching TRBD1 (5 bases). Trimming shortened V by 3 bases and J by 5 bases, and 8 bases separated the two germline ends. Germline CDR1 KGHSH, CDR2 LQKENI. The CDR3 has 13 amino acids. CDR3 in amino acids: CASSPRADQPQHF. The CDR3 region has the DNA TGTGCCAGCTCACCCAGGGCGGATCAGCCCCAGCATTTT.

The CDR3 sequence is CASRGRTGGAEAFF. DNA for the CDR3: TGTGCCAGCAGAGGGAGGACAGGGGGAGCCGAAGCTTTCTTT. This sequence joins TRBV2 and TRBJ1-1, with 10 bases lining up with TRBD1. Germline V CDR1 and CDR2: SNHLY, FYNNEI. Trimming removed 6 bases from V and 8 bases from J; junction bases left unmatched: 9. The CDR3 contains 14 residues.

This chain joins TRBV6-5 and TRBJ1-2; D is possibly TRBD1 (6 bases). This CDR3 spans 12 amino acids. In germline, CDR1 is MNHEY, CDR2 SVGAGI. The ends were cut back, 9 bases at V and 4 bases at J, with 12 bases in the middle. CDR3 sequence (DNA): TGTGCCAGTACAGGACAGAGCTATGGCTACACCTTC. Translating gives CASTGQSYGYTF.

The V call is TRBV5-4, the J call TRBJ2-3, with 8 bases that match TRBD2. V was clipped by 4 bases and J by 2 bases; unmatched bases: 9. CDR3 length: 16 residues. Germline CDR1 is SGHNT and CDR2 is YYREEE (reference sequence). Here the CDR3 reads CASSPGGAGATDTQYF. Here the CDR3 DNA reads TGTGCCAGCAGCCCGGGGGGGGCGGGGGCCACAGATACGCAGTATTTT.

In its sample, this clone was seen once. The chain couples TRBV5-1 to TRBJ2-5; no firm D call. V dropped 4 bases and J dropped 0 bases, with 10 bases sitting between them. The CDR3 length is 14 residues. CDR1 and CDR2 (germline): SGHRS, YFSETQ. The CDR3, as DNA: TGCGCCAGCAGCCCCGGTCGGTACCAAGAGACCCAGTACTTC. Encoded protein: CASSPGRYQETQYF.